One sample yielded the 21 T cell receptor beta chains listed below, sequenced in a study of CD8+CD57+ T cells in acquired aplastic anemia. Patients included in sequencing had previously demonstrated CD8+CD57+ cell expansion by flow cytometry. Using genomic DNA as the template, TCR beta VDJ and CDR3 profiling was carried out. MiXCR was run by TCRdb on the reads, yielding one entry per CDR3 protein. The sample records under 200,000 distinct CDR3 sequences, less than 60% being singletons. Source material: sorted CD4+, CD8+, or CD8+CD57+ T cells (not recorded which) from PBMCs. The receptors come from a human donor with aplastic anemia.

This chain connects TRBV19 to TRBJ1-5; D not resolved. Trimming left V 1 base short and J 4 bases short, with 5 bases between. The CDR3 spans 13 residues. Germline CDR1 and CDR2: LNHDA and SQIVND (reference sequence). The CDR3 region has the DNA TGTGCCAGTAGTATAGTCAGGAATCAGCCCCAGCATTTT. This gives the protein CASSIVRNQPQHF.

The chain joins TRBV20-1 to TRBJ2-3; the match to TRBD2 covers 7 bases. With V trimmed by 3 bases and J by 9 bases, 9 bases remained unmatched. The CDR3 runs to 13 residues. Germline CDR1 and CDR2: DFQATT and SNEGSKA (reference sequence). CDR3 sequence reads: CSASGGRAGTQYF. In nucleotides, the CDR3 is TGCAGTGCTAGTGGTGGGAGGGCCGGGACGCAGTATTTT.

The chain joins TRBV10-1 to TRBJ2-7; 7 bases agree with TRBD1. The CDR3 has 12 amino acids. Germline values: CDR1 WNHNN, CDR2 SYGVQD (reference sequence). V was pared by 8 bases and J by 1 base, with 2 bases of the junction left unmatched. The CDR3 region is CASSTGSYEQYF. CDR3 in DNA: TGCGCCAGCTCGACAGGGTCCTACGAGCAGTACTTC.

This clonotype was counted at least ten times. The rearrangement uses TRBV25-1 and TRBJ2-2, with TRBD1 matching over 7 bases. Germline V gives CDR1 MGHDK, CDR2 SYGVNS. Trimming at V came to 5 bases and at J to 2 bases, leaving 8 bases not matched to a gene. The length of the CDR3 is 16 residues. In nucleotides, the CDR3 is TGTGCCAGCAGTCCCCGGGACAGAGTTAACACCGGGGAGCTGTTTTTT. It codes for CASSPRDRVNTGELFF.

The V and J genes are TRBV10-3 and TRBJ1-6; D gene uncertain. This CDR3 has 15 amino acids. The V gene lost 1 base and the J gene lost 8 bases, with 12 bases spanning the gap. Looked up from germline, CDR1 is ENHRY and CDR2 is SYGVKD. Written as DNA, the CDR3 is TGTGCCATCAGTGAGTTGGGCCTGGGTGATTCACCCCTCCACTTT. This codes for CAISELGLGDSPLHF.

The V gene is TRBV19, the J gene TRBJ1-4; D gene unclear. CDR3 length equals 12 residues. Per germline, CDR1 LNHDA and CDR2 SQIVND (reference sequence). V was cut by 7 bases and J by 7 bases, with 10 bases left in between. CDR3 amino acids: CASTCRAEKLFF. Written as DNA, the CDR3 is TGTGCCAGTACCTGTCGGGCTGAAAAACTGTTTTTT.

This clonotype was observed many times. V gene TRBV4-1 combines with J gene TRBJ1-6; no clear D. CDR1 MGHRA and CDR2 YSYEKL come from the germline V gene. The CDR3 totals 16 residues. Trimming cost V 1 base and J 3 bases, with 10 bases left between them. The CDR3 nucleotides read TGCGCCAGCAGCCAAGTTCGGGCAGGCTATAATTCACCCCTCCACTTT. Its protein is CASSQVRAGYNSPLHF.

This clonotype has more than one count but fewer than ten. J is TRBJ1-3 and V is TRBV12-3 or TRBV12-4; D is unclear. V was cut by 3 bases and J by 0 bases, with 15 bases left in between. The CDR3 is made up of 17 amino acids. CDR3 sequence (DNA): TGTGCCAGCAGTTTTGGAGGACCGTCGAGCTCTGGAAACACCATATATTTT. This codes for CASSFGGPSSSGNTIYF.

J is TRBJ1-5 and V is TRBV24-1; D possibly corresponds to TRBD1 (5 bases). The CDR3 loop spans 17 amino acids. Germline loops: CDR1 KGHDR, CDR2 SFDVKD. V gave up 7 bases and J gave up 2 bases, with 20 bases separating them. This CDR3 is CATSASWGPRGNQPQHF. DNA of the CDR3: TGTGCCACCAGCGCCTCCTGGGGACCACGGGGCAATCAGCCCCAGCATTTT.

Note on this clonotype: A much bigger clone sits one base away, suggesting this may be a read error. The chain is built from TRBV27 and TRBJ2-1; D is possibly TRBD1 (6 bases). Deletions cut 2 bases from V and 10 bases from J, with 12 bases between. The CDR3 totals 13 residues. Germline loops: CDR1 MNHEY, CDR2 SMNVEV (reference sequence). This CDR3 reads CASSLRGSYEQFF. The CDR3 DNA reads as TGTGCCAGCAGTTTAAGGGGGTCCTACGAGCAGTTCTTC.

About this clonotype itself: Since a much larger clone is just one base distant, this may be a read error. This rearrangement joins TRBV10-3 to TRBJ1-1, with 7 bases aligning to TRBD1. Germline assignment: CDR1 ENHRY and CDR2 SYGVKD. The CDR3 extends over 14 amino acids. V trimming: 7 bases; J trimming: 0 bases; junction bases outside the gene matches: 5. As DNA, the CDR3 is TGTGCCATCAATCTGGACAGGTTGAACACTGAAGCTTTCTTT. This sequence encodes CAINLDRLNTEAFF.

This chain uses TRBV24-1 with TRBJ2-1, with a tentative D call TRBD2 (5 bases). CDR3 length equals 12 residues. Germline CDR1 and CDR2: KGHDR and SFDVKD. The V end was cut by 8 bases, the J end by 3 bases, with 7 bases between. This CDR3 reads CATKGVYNEQFF. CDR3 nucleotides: TGTGCCACCAAGGGAGTCTACAATGAGCAGTTCTTC.

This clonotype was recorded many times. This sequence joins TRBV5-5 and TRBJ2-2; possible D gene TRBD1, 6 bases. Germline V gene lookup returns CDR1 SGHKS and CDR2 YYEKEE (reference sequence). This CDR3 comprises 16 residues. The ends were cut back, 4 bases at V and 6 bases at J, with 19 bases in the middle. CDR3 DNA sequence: TGTGCCAGCAGCCCGGCCTGGCAGGGGAGTCCCGGGGAGCTGTTTTTT. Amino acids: CASSPAWQGSPGELFF. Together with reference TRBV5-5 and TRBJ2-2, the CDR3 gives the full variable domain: DAGVTQSPTHLIKTRGQQVTLRCSPISGHKSVSWYQQVLGQGPQFIFQYYEKEERGRGNFPDRFSARQFPNYSSELNVNALLLGDSALYLCASSPAWQGSPGELFFGEGSRLTVL.

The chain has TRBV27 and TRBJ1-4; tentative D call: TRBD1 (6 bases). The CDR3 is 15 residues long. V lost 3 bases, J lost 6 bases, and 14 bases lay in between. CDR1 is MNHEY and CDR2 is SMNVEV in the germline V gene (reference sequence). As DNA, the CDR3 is TGTGCCAGCAGTTTCCCCCGGGACAAGGATGAAAAACTGTTTTTT. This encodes CASSFPRDKDEKLFF.

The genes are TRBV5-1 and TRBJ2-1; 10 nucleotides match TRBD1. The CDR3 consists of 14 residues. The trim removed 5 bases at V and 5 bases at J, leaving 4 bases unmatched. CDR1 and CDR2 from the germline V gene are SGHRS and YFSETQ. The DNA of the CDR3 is TGCGCCAGCAGAACCGGGACAGGGGACAATGAGCAGTTCTTC. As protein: CASRTGTGDNEQFF.

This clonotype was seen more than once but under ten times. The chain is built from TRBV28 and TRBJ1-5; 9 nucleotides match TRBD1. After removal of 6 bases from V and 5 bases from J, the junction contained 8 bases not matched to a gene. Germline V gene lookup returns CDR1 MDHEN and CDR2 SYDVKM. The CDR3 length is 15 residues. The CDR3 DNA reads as TGTGCCAGCAGCTACAAGGGACAGGGAGATCAGCCCCAGCATTTT. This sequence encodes CASSYKGQGDQPQHF.

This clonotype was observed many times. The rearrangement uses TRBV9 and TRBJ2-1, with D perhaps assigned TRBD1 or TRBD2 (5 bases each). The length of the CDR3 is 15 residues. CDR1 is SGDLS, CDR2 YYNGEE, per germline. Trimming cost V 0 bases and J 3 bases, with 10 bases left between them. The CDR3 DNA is TGTGCCAGCAGCGTAGTTCCAGGGAGCTACAATGAGCAGTTCTTC. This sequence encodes CASSVVPGSYNEQFF.

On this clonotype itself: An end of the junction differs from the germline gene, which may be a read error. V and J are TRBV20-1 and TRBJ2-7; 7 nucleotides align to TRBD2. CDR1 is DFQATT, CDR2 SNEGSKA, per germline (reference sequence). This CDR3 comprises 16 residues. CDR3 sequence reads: CSARARTGGSVYDQYF. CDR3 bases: TGCAGTGCTAGGGCCCGGACTGGCGGGAGTGTGTACGATCAGTACTTC.

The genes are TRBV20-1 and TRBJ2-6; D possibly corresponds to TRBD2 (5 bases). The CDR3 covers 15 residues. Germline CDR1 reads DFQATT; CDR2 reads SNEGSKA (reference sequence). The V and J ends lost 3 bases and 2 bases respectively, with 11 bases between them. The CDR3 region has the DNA TGCAGTGCTAGGCTGGACGGGACTGGGGCCAACGTCCTGACTTTC. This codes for CSARLDGTGANVLTF.

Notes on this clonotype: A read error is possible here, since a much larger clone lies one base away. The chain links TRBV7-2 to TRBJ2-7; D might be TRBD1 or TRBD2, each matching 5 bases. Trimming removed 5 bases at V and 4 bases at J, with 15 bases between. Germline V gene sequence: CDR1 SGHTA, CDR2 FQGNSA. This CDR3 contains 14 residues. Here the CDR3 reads CASSQRGRDYEQYF. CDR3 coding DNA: TGTGCCAGCAGCCAGAGGGGCAGGGATTACGAGCAGTACTTC.

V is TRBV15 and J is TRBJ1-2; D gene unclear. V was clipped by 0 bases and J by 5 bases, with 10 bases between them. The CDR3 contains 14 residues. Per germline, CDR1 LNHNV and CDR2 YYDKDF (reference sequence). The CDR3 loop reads CATSRDPGPYGYTF. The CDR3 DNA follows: TGTGCCACCAGCAGAGATCCCGGACCATATGGCTACACCTTC.